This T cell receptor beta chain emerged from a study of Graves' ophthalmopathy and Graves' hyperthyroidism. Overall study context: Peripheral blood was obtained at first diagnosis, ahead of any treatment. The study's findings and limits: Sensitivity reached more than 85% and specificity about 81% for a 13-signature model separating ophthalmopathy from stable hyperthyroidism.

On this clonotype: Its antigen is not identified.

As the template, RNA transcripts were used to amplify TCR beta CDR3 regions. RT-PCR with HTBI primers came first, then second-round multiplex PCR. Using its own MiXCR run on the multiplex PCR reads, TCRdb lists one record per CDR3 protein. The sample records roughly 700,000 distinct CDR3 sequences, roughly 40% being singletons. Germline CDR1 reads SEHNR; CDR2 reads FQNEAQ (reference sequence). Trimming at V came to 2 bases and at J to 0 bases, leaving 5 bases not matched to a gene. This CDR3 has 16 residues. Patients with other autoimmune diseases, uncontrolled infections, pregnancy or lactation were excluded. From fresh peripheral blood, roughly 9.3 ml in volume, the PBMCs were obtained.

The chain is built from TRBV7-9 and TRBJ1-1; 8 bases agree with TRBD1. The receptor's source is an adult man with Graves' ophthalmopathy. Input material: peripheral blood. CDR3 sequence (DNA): TGTGCCAGCAGCTTAACAGGGGGGCGGATGAACACTGAAGCTTTCTTT. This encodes CASSLTGGRMNTEAFF.